What follows describes a single T cell receptor beta chain. Produced via immunoSEQ multiplex PCR; TCRdb's table is partial and in-frame only. The table has approximately 150,000 clones, about 90% seen once. These data belong to a study of blood T cell repertoires in COVID-19. Germline V gene sequence: CDR1 SNHLY, CDR2 FYNNEI. V lost 10 bases to trimming and J lost 2 bases, with 14 bases between them. The CDR3 extends over 14 amino acids. V is TRBV2 and J is TRBJ2-2; TRBD2 is a possible D gene (6 bases). The sequence was collected from a man in his fifties or sixties who had recovered from COVID-19. Sequenced material: PBMCs or T cells enriched from blood (not recorded which). The CDR3 sequence is CATISGENTGELFF. The CDR3 DNA follows: TGTGCCACCATCTCGGGAGAAAACACCGGGGAGCTGTTTTTT.